A single sample gave rise to the 9 T cell receptor beta chains below, sequenced in a study of PD-L1 blockade in urothelial cancer. The protocol was immunoSEQ multiplex PCR, while the TCRdb copy is restricted to in-frame clones and leaves out a portion. Here the sample spans roughly 84,000 clones, around 80% being singletons. The sample consisted of PBMCs, taken around atezolizumab (anti-PD-L1) treatment. The receptors come from a man aged 70 or older with urothelial cancer.

The V gene is TRBV5-6, the J gene TRBJ1-5; a weak D match, TRBD1 (6 bases). The CDR3 runs to 14 residues. The V gene lost 7 bases and the J gene lost 0 bases, with 11 bases spanning the gap. From germline, CDR1 is SGHDT and CDR2 YYEEEE. CDR3 DNA sequence: TGTGCCAGCCAAATAGGGGGTAGCAATCAGCCCCAGCATTTT. It encodes CASQIGGSNQPQHF.

The chain links TRBV19 to TRBJ2-1; D is perhaps TRBD2 (6 bases). Trimming took 0 bases from V and 1 from J, leaving 7 bases between them. The CDR3 is made up of 15 amino acids. CDR1 LNHDA and CDR2 SQIVND come from the germline V gene (reference sequence). CDR3 loop: CASSIEGLSYNEQFF. The CDR3 DNA follows: TGTGCCAGTAGTATAGAGGGACTTTCCTACAATGAGCAGTTCTTC.

The chain recombines TRBV30 with TRBJ2-5, with 7 bases lining up with TRBD2. Germline V gene data show CDR1 as GTSNPN and CDR2 as SVGIG (reference sequence). V shed 5 bases, J shed 2 bases, and the junction held 5 bases outside the gene matches. The CDR3 length is 13 residues. CDR3 protein: CAWARDYQETQYF. DNA of the CDR3: TGTGCCTGGGCCCGGGACTATCAAGAGACCCAGTACTTC.

The V and J genes are TRBV5-1 and TRBJ2-3; D perhaps matches TRBD1 (5 bases). Germline lookup yields CDR1 SGHRS and CDR2 YFSETQ. With 0 bases removed from V and 0 bases from J, the gap between germline ends came to 8 bases. The CDR3 totals 15 residues. The CDR3 bases are TGCGCCAGCAGCTTGGAGGGGCAGAGCACAGATACGCAGTATTTT. This codes for CASSLEGQSTDTQYF.

This clone was recorded once. The chain has TRBV4-1 and TRBJ2-1; 11 bases match TRBD1. The V and J ends lost 3 bases and 15 bases, in that order; junction bases with no gene match: 16. The CDR3 contains 16 residues. The V gene's germline CDR1 is MGHRA and CDR2 YSYEKL. For the CDR3, the DNA is TGCGCCAGCAGCCACGTCCCGGGACAGGGGGTTGGTACTCGGTTCTTC. Translating it yields CASSHVPGQGVGTRFF.

The chain uses TRBV9 and TRBJ1-1; D call uncertain. Germline CDR1 is SGDLS and CDR2 is YYNGEE. The V gene lost 3 bases and the J gene lost 3 bases, with 6 bases spanning the gap. This CDR3 comprises 12 residues. The CDR3 region has the DNA TGTGCCAGCAGCGCCGGGTACACTGAAGCTTTCTTT. Protein product: CASSAGYTEAFF.

This chain links TRBV9 with TRBJ2-2; 8 positions match TRBD2. From germline, CDR1 is SGDLS and CDR2 YYNGEE. V shed 3 bases and J 6 bases; nucleotides not matched to a gene: 7. The CDR3 is 15 amino acids. The DNA for the CDR3 is TGTGCCAGCAGCGGCTTAGCGGGACATGCCGGGGAGCTGTTTTTT. Translating gives CASSGLAGHAGELFF.

The V gene is TRBV6-1, the J gene TRBJ2-5, with 9 nucleotides matching TRBD1. The V gene's germline CDR1 is MNHNS and CDR2 SASEGT. V lost 3 bases to trimming and J lost 4 bases; unmatched junction nucleotides: 9. The CDR3 extends over 16 amino acids. CDR3 coding DNA: TGTGCCAGCAGTGAGATTCGGACAGGGGACCTAGAGACCCAGTACTTC. Its protein is CASSEIRTGDLETQYF.

Of note for this clone: Other DNA sequences in this sample translate to the same CDR3. The gene calls are TRBV5-1 and TRBJ1-3; D gene unclear. Germline V gene data show CDR1 as SGHRS and CDR2 as YFSETQ. Trimming left V 0 bases short and J 4 bases short, with 8 bases between. The CDR3 extends over 14 amino acids. The CDR3 loop reads CASSLAGYGNTIYF. The DNA for the CDR3 is TGCGCCAGCAGCTTGGCGGGGTACGGAAACACCATATATTTT.